The 24 T cell receptor beta chains reported below all come from one sample, sequenced in a study of T cell responses to AZD1222 COVID-19 vaccine. Using immunoSEQ multiplex PCR, the repertoire was profiled, and TCRdb retains in-frame clones only, with some absent. The table shows some 200,000 clones, with approximately 90% occurring only once. The sample was peripheral blood, taken on day 0 of AZD1222 vaccination. All receptors come from an adult in good health.

V gene TRBV5-5 combines with J gene TRBJ1-3; possibly TRBD1 for D (5 bases). The CDR3 is 16 amino acids. V dropped 2 bases and J dropped 2 bases, with 14 bases sitting between them. Looked up from germline, CDR1 is SGHKS and CDR2 is YYEKEE (reference sequence). The CDR3 nucleotides are TGTGCCAGCAGCTTAGGGGATAGCCCGCCTGGAAACACCATATATTTT. This encodes CASSLGDSPPGNTIYF.

The J gene is TRBJ1-2, the V gene TRBV7-2; 9 nucleotides line up with TRBD1. The CDR3 covers 14 residues. Trimming removed 5 bases from V and 2 bases from J; junction bases left unmatched: 3. From germline, CDR1 is SGHTA and CDR2 FQGNSA. The CDR3 spells CASSRDRENYGYTF. In DNA, the CDR3 is TGTGCCAGCAGCCGGGACAGGGAGAACTATGGCTACACCTTC.

The chain recombines TRBV7-6 with TRBJ1-5, with D hard to call. The germline V gene encodes CDR1 SGHVS and CDR2 FNYEAQ. The CDR3 extends over 16 amino acids. The V end lost 1 base, the J end lost 2 bases, and 12 bases lay between the germline ends. The CDR3 bases are TGTGCCAGCAGCTTAGGCCGACGTGAAGGCAATCAGCCCCAGCATTTT. This gives the protein CASSLGRREGNQPQHF.

This rearrangement joins TRBV9 to TRBJ2-1, with 11 bases matching TRBD2. V lost 6 bases, J lost 4 bases, and 6 bases stayed unmatched. Germline CDR1 and CDR2: SGDLS and YYNGEE. This CDR3 comprises 15 residues. CDR3 sequence reads: CASTTSGARYNEQFF. The CDR3 DNA reads as TGTGCCAGCACGACTAGCGGGGCCCGATACAATGAGCAGTTCTTC.

This chain links TRBV6-6 with TRBJ2-7, with 12 bases aligning to TRBD2. CDR3 length equals 15 residues. Germline CDR1 MNHNY, CDR2 SVGAGI (reference sequence). Losses at the gene ends were 5 bases for V and 6 bases for J; bases not matched to a gene: 8. In DNA, the CDR3 is TGTGCCAGCAGTCAAGGACTAGCGGGACCCTTCGAGCAGTACTTC. Translating gives CASSQGLAGPFEQYF.

The chain links TRBV4-3 to TRBJ2-3; 7 bases fit TRBD2. The CDR3 loop spans 16 amino acids. Germline-derived CDR1 and CDR2 are LGHNA and YSLEER. V lost 4 bases, J lost 0 bases, and 7 bases stayed unmatched. CDR3 coding DNA: TGCGCCAGCAGCCGACTTTTAGCGGGTAGCACAGATACGCAGTATTTT. It is translated as CASSRLLAGSTDTQYF.

In DNA, the CDR3 is TGTGCCAGTAGTGAAACAGGGGCCCTAATCTACGAGCAGTACTTC. Its protein is CASSETGALIYEQYF. The rearrangement links TRBV19 to TRBJ2-7; 7 positions match TRBD1. V was pared by 5 bases and J by 3 bases, with 10 bases of the junction left unmatched. Germline lookup yields CDR1 LNHDA and CDR2 SQIVND (reference sequence). The CDR3 spans 15 residues.

The DNA for the CDR3 is TGTGCCACCAGTGATCCCGGGACAGAAGAGACCCAGTACTTC. This translates into CATSDPGTEETQYF. The V and J genes are TRBV24-1 and TRBJ2-5; 7 bases line up with TRBD1. Trimming removed 3 bases from V and 3 bases from J; junction bases left unmatched: 3. CDR3 length: 14 amino acids. Germline values: CDR1 KGHDR, CDR2 SFDVKD.

V usage is TRBV19 and J usage is TRBJ1-4; a possible D gene is TRBD1 (5 bases). Germline V gene sequence: CDR1 LNHDA, CDR2 SQIVND (reference sequence). V was trimmed by 3 bases and J by 3 bases, leaving 14 bases between them. This CDR3 comprises 16 residues. This chain's CDR3 is CASSIFRTQANEKLFF. In DNA, the CDR3 is TGTGCCAGTAGTATTTTCCGGACACAAGCTAATGAAAAACTGTTTTTT. Using reference TRBV19 and TRBJ1-4 for the parts outside the CDR3, the full variable domain is DGGITQSPKYLFRKEGQNVTLSCEQNLNHDAMYWYRQDPGQGLRLIYYSQIVNDFQKGDIAEGYSVSREKKESFPLTVTSAQKNPTAFYLCASSIFRTQANEKLFFGSGTQLSVL.

This chain connects TRBV5-8 to TRBJ1-4; 10 bases map to TRBD1. CDR1 and CDR2 from the germline V gene are SGHTS and YDEGEE. V dropped 5 bases and J dropped 6; count of bases not matched to a gene: 13. This CDR3 has 17 residues. DNA for the CDR3: TGTGCCAGCAGGGCGGGGACAGGGGAGGGCGTTGATGAAAAACTGTTTTTT. It encodes CASRAGTGEGVDEKLFF.

The chain carries TRBV10-3 and TRBJ2-2; D is possibly TRBD1 (5 bases). CDR1 is ENHRY and CDR2 is SYGVKD in the germline V gene. The CDR3 is 14 residues long. Trimming cost V 7 bases and J 6 bases, with 15 bases left between them. CDR3 region: CAITVEEGAGELFF. CDR3 bases: TGTGCCATCACCGTCGAGGAAGGGGCCGGGGAGCTGTTTTTT.

This chain joins TRBV12-3 or TRBV12-4 and TRBJ2-7; D assignment may be TRBD1 or TRBD2 (5 bases each). The CDR3 is 13 residues long. Trimming took off 5 bases at V and 4 bases at J, with 12 bases between the two ends. As DNA, the CDR3 is TGTGCCAGCAGTAGAGGGGACCCTTACGAGCAGTACTTC. As protein: CASSRGDPYEQYF.

This chain joins TRBV9 and TRBJ2-1; 10 nucleotides match TRBD2. CDR1 and CDR2 (germline): SGDLS, YYNGEE. Losses at the gene ends were 1 base for V and 6 bases for J; bases not matched to a gene: 10. The CDR3 consists of 17 residues. DNA of the CDR3: TGTGCCAGCAGCGTAAATCCTCTGGGACTAGCGAGCAATGAGCAGTTCTTC. Its protein is CASSVNPLGLASNEQFF. The full variable domain, its missing parts supplied by reference TRBV9 and TRBJ2-1, is DSGVTQTPKHLITATGQRVTLRCSPRSGDLSVYWYQQSLDQGLQFLIQYYNGEERAKGNILERFSAQQFPDLHSELNLSSLELGDSALYFCASSVNPLGLASNEQFFGPGTRLTVL.

This clone showed up just once. The chain links TRBV5-6 to TRBJ2-1, with unresolved D. CDR1 and CDR2 (germline): SGHDT, YYEEEE. The ends were cut back, 1 base at V and 0 bases at J, with 5 bases in the middle. This CDR3 has 14 amino acids. CDR3 loop: CASSLISSYNEQFF. CDR3 DNA: TGTGCCAGCAGCTTGATAAGCTCCTACAATGAGCAGTTCTTC.

The chain carries TRBV14 and TRBJ2-7; 7 positions agree with TRBD2. J gave up 0 bases and V 5 bases, and 7 bases lay outside the gene matches. The CDR3 has 15 amino acids. Germline CDR1 SGHDN, CDR2 FVKESK. The CDR3 is CASSYGAGSSYEQYF. The CDR3 bases are TGTGCCAGCAGCTATGGAGCGGGATCCTCCTACGAGCAGTACTTC. The whole variable domain, filled in from reference TRBV14 and TRBJ2-7, reads EAGVTQFPSHSVIEKGQTVTLRCDPISGHDNLYWYRRVMGKEIKFLLHFVKESKQDESGMPNNRFLAERTGGTYSTLKVQPAELEDSGVYFCASSYGAGSSYEQYFGPGTRLTVT.

The J gene is TRBJ1-3, the V gene TRBV11-2; D is ambiguous. Trimming removed 3 bases from V and 0 bases from J, with 9 bases in between. Looked up from germline, CDR1 is SGHAT and CDR2 is FQNNGV. The CDR3 contains 15 residues. CDR3 bases: TGTGCCAGCAGCTTGGACGGGGTCTCTGGAAACACCATATATTTT. As protein: CASSLDGVSGNTIYF. Using reference TRBV11-2 and TRBJ1-3 for the parts outside the CDR3, the full variable domain is EAGVAQSPRYKIIEKRQSVAFWCNPISGHATLYWYQQILGQGPKLLIQFQNNGVVDDSQLPKDRFSAERLKGVDSTLKIQPAKLEDSAVYLCASSLDGVSGNTIYFGEGSWLTVV.

In DNA form, the CDR3 reads TGTGCCACCAGCAGAGATTGGGGACTAGGTATAGTCGTCGAGCAGTACTTC. Protein sequence: CATSRDWGLGIVVEQYF. This chain links TRBV15 with TRBJ2-7; 8 bases are a match to TRBD2. Germline V lookup: CDR1 LNHNV, CDR2 YYDKDF (reference sequence). The V segment lost 0 bases and the J segment 6 bases; nucleotides outside the gene matches: 13. The CDR3 is 17 residues long.

This clone was found once. V and J are TRBV5-1 and TRBJ1-4, with TRBD1 matching 8 bases. CDR3 length equals 15 residues. The ends lost 5 bases at V and 3 bases at J; junction bases unmatched: 6. Germline CDR1 and CDR2: SGHRS and YFSETQ. CDR3 protein: CASRLAGGPNEKLFF. DNA of the CDR3: TGCGCCAGCAGGCTGGCAGGGGGCCCTAATGAAAAACTGTTTTTT.

This chain links TRBV7-2 with TRBJ1-6, with a tentative D call TRBD1 (5 bases). This CDR3 spans 13 amino acids. Trimming removed 5 bases from V and 9 bases from J, with 11 bases in between. CDR1 is SGHTA and CDR2 is FQGNSA in the germline V gene. Written as DNA, the CDR3 is TGTGCCAGCAGCCGAGACGGGGGTTCACCCCTCCACTTT. This codes for CASSRDGGSPLHF.

The chain joins TRBV19 to TRBJ1-1; TRBD1 matches 11 bases. This CDR3 is 15 amino acids long. CDR1 and CDR2 from the germline V gene are LNHDA and SQIVND (reference sequence). Trimming took 3 bases from V and 5 from J; bases not matched to a gene: 5. Here the CDR3 DNA reads TGTGCCAGTAGTATCCCCGGGACAGGGGGGACTGAAGCTTTCTTT. The encoded protein is CASSIPGTGGTEAFF.

V and J are TRBV9 and TRBJ2-1, with TRBD2 matching 9 bases. CDR3 size: 14 residues. CDR1 is SGDLS, CDR2 YYNGEE, per germline. The ends lost 3 bases at V and 2 bases at J; junction bases unmatched: 0. CDR3 sequence reads: CASSGLAAYNEQFF. In DNA form, the CDR3 reads TGTGCCAGCAGCGGACTAGCGGCCTACAATGAGCAGTTCTTC.

The chain carries TRBV4-1 and TRBJ2-7; 7 bases are shared with TRBD2. CDR1 and CDR2 from the germline V gene are MGHRA and YSYEKL. This CDR3 has 14 residues. Unmatched junction bases numbered 7, after V lost 4 bases and J lost 4 bases. The chain's CDR3 is CASSPTSLLYEQYF. The CDR3 nucleotides read TGCGCCAGCAGCCCGACTAGCTTATTATACGAGCAGTACTTC.

This rearrangement joins TRBV28 to TRBJ1-1, with TRBD1 as a possible D gene (5 bases). The CDR3 spans 13 residues. V was clipped by 1 base and J by 8 bases, with 11 bases between them. The germline CDR1 and CDR2 sequences are MDHEN and SYDVKM. The CDR3 sequence is CASSLLSGPEAFF. The CDR3 DNA sequence: TGTGCCAGCAGTTTATTATCAGGGCCAGAAGCTTTCTTT.

The J gene is TRBJ1-2, the V gene TRBV10-3; possibly TRBD1 for D (5 bases). The CDR3 extends over 14 amino acids. The germline V gene has CDR1 ENHRY and CDR2 SYGVKD. The V gene lost 4 bases and the J gene lost 2 bases, with 11 bases spanning the gap. The CDR3 protein is CAISARDGNYGYTF. CDR3 in DNA: TGTGCCATCAGTGCCCGGGACGGAAACTATGGCTACACCTTC.